What follows describes a single T cell receptor beta chain. What it recognizes is unknown. Donors ranged from roughly 6 to 100 years old and were healthy Caucasians in Russia. This CDR3 comprises 14 residues. The V gene lost 3 bases and the J gene lost 6 bases, with 12 bases spanning the gap. CDR1 is SGHTA, CDR2 FQGNSA, per germline. The source of the sample is a study of blood T cells in healthy people across ages. Study-level findings and limits: Because sorting was not performed, PBMCs prevented conclusive naive versus antigen-experienced comparison.

For the second PCR, which ran for about 7 to 11 cycles, a sample-barcoded 5' primer and a J-beta primer mix were used. TCRdb passed the 5' RACE reads through MiXCR, listing each CDR3 protein once. The profile shows about 830,000 distinct CDR3 sequences, approximately 59% of them singletons. The chain is built from TRBV7-2 and TRBJ1-5, with D tentatively TRBD1 (5 bases). Sequenced sample: blood. The receptor's source is a man in his thirties or forties in good health. The CDR3 coding sequence is TGTGCCAGCAGCTTTGTAGGGGTAGGTCAGCCCCAGCATTTT. Protein: CASSFVGVGQPQHF. The whole variable domain, filled in from reference TRBV7-2 and TRBJ1-5, reads GAGVSQSPSNKVTEKGKDVELRCDPISGHTALYWYRQSLGQGLEFLIYFQGNSAPDKSGLPSDRFSAERTGGSVSTLTIQRTQQEDSAVYLCASSFVGVGQPQHFGDGTRLSIL.